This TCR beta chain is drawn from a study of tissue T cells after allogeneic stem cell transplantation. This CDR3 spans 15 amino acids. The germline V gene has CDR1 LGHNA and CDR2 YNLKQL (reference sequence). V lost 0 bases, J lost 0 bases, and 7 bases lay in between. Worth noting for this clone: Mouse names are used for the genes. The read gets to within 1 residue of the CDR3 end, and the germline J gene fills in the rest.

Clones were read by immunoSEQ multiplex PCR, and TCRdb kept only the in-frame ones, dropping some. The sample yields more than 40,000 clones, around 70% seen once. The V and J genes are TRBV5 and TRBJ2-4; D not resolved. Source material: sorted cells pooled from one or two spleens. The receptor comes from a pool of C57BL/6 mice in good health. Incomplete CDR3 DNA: TGTGCCAGCAGCCAAGACTGGCGTAGTCAAAACACCTTGTAC. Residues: CASSQDWRSQNTLY. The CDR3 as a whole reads CASSQDWRSQNTLYF.